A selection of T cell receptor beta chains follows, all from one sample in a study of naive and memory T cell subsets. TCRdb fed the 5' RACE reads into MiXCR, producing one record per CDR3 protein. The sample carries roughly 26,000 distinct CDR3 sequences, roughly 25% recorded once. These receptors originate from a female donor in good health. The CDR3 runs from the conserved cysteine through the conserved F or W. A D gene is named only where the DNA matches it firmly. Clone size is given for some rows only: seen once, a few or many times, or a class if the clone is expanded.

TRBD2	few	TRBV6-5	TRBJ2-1	CASSPSSGGHNEQFF	TGTGCCAGCAGTCCCAGTAGCGGGGGCCACAATGAGCAGTTCTTC
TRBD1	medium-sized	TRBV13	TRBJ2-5	CASSPPQLGQGEETQYF	TGTGCCAGCAGCCCCCCTCAATTAGGACAGGGGGAAGAGACCCAGTACTTC
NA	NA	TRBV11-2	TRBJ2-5	CASSLDPIGLDQETQYF	TGTGCCAGCAGCTTAGATCCTATTGGTCTGGACCAAGAGACCCAGTACTTC
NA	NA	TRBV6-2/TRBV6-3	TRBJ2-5	CASSYNGGYQETQYF	TGTGCCAGCAGTTATAACGGAGGATATCAAGAGACCCAGTACTTC
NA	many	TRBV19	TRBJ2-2	CASSSRNTGELFF	TGTGCCAGTAGTTCACGGAACACCGGGGAGCTGTTTTTT
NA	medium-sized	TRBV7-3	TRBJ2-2	CASSLYQGTGELFF	TGTGCCAGCAGCTTATATCAGGGGACTGGGGAGCTGTTTTTT
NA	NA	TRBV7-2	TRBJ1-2	CASSFTRDLAYGYTF	TGTGCCAGCAGCTTTACCAGGGATTTAGCCTATGGCTACACCTTC
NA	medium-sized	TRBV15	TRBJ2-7	CATSRVLYSQGNHEQYF	TGTGCCACCAGCAGAGTTCTGTATAGCCAGGGTAATCACGAGCAGTACTTC
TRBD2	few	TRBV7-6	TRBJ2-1	CASSLARGLADTYNEQFF	TGTGCCAGCAGCTTAGCGCGGGGACTAGCGGATACCTACAATGAGCAGTTCTTC
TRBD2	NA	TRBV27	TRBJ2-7	CASGGVVGYEQYF	TGTGCCAGCGGGGGGGTCGTGGGCTACGAGCAGTACTTC
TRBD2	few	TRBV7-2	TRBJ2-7	CASKLQPTSGREQYF	TGTGCCAGCAAACTCCAACCTACTAGCGGGAGGGAGCAGTACTTC
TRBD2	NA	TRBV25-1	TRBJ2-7	CASSEDQRGETYEQYF	TGTGCCAGCAGTGAAGACCAGCGGGGAGAGACCTACGAGCAGTACTTC
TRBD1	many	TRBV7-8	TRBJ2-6	CASSLGDRANVLTF	TGTGCCAGCAGCTTAGGGGACAGAGCCAACGTCCTGACTTTC
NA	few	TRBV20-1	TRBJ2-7	CSARDPTGVYEQYF	TGCAGTGCTAGAGACCCCACGGGGGTCTACGAGCAGTACTTC
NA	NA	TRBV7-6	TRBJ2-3	CASSDPSADTQYF	TGTGCCAGCAGCGACCCTAGCGCAGATACGCAGTATTTT
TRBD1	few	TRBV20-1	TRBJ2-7	CSARDVRGSSYEQYF	TGCAGTGCTAGAGATGTCAGGGGGAGCTCCTACGAGCAGTACTTC
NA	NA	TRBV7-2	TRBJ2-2	CASSWTAQGGELFF	TGTGCCAGCAGCTGGACAGCTCAGGGTGGGGAGCTGTTTTTT
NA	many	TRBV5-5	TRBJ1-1	CASSFDYKNTEAFF	TGTGCCAGCAGCTTCGATTACAAGAACACTGAAGCTTTCTTT
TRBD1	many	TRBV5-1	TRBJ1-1	CASSSYSGQGSTEAFF	TGCGCCAGCAGCTCGTATTCGGGACAGGGATCCACTGAAGCTTTCTTT
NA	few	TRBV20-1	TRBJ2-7	CSTSPGKNEQYF	TGCAGTACATCTCCAGGGAAGAACGAGCAGTACTTC
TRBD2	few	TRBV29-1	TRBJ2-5	CSFRSGGAETQYF	TGCAGCTTCCGAAGCGGGGGGGCGGAGACCCAGTACTTC
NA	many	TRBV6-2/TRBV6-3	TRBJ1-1	CASSFWVDTEAFF	TGTGCCAGCAGTTTCTGGGTGGACACTGAAGCTTTCTTT
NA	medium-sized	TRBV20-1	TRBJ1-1	CSARRGAEAFF	TGCAGTGCTAGGAGGGGAGCTGAAGCTTTCTTT
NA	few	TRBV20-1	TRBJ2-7	CSARSERTYEQYF	TGCAGTGCTAGATCGGAGCGGACCTACGAGCAGTACTTC
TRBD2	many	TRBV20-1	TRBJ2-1	CSARDPSGSVDEQFF	TGCAGTGCTAGAGATCCTAGCGGGAGCGTGGATGAGCAGTTCTTC
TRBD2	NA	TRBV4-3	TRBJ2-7	CASSRQSGTEQYF	TGCGCCAGCAGCCGCCAAAGCGGGACCGAGCAGTACTTC
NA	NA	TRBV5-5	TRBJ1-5	CASSEGPANSNQPQHF	TGTGCCAGCAGCGAGGGACCGGCAAATAGCAATCAGCCCCAGCATTTT
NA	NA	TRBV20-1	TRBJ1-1	CSAYIGAGSLNTEAFF	TGCAGTGCTTACATTGGGGCAGGCTCCTTGAACACTGAAGCTTTCTTT
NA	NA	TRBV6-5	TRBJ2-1	CASSYRRRDEQFF	TGTGCCAGCAGTTACAGGAGGAGGGATGAGCAGTTCTTC
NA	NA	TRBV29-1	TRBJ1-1	CSAHRDEAFF	TGCAGCGCGCACCGGGATGAAGCTTTCTTT
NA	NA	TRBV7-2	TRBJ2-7	CASSLSLWRNSYEQYF	TGTGCCAGCAGCTTAAGCTTGTGGCGCAACTCCTACGAGCAGTACTTC
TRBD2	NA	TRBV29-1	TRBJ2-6	CSVAGSGVGANVLTF	TGCAGCGTCGCCGGTAGCGGGGTAGGGGCCAACGTCCTGACTTTC
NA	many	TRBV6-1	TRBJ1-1	CASSEAATGNTEAFF	TGTGCCAGCAGTGAAGCCGCGACAGGGAACACTGAAGCTTTCTTT
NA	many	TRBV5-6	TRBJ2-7	CASSRERYEQYF	TGTGCCAGCAGTAGGGAACGTTACGAGCAGTACTTC
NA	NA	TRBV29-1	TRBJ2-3	CSVPVERGSTDTQYF	TGCAGCGTACCTGTTGAAAGAGGCAGCACAGATACGCAGTATTTT
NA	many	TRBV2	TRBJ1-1	CASGGQQNTEAFF	TGTGCCAGCGGGGGACAACAGAACACTGAAGCTTTCTTT
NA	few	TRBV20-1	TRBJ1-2	CSVKWSQNYGYTF	TGCAGTGTTAAGTGGTCGCAGAACTATGGCTACACCTTC
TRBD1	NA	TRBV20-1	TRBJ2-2	CSARDRQGATGELFF	TGCAGTGCTAGAGATAGGCAGGGGGCTACCGGGGAGCTGTTTTTT
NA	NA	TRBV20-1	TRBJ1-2	CSAPDPRIVNYGYTF	TGCAGTGCCCCAGACCCCCGTATAGTTAACTATGGCTACACCTTC
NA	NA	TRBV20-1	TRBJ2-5	CSAGKTQYF	TGCAGTGCGGGCAAGACCCAGTACTTC
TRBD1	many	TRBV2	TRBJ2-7	CASRVTGGSHEQYF	TGTGCCAGCAGGGTGACAGGGGGTTCCCACGAGCAGTACTTC
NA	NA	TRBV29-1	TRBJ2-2	CSVLGGSTGELFF	TGCAGCGTCCTAGGGGGTAGTACCGGGGAGCTGTTTTTT
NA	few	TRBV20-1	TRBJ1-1	CSARANTEAFF	TGCAGTGCTAGGGCGAACACTGAAGCTTTCTTT
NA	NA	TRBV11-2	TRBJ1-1	CASSLPRQDSTEAFF	TGTGCCAGCAGCTTACCCCGACAGGACAGCACTGAAGCTTTCTTT
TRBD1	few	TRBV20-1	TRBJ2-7	CSVKGQGISYEQYF	TGCAGTGTAAAAGGACAGGGTATCTCCTACGAGCAGTACTTC
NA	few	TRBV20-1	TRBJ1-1	CSARDNPSQSEAFF	TGCAGTGCTAGAGATAACCCGAGTCAGTCTGAAGCTTTCTTT
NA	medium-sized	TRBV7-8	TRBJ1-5	CASSLEAGVTQHF	TGTGCCAGCAGCTTAGAGGCCGGGGTGACCCAGCATTTT
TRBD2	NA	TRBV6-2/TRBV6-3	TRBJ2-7	CASRPAGGTYEQYF	TGTGCCAGCAGGCCGGCGGGAGGAACCTACGAGCAGTACTTC
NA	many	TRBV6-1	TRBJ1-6	CASSEARSSPLHF	TGTGCCAGCAGTGAAGCTCGAAGCTCACCCCTCCACTTT
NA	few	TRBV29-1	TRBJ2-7	CSASGLSYEQYF	TGCAGCGCTTCGGGGCTTTCCTACGAGCAGTACTTC
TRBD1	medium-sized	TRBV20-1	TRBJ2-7	CSARAGQGIYEQYF	TGCAGTGCTAGAGCGGGACAGGGGATTTACGAGCAGTACTTC
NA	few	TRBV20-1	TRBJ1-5	CSAKLATAGRDQPQHF	TGCAGTGCTAAACTAGCAACGGCAGGGCGAGATCAGCCCCAGCATTTT
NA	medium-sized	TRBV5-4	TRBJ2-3	CASSGGDTQYF	TGTGCCAGCAGCGGAGGGGATACGCAGTATTTT
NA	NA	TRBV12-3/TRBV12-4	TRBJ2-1	CASSSSDNEQFF	TGTGCCAGCAGTTCGTCCGACAATGAGCAGTTCTTC
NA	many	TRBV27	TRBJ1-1	CASRQGRNTEAFF	TGTGCCAGCAGACAGGGTAGGAACACTGAAGCTTTCTTT
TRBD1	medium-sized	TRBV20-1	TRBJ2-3	CSEQGLSTDTQYF	TGCAGCGAACAGGGGCTTAGCACAGATACGCAGTATTTT
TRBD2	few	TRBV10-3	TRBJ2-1	CAISKSLAGDNEQFF	TGTGCCATCAGCAAGTCACTAGCGGGAGACAATGAGCAGTTCTTC